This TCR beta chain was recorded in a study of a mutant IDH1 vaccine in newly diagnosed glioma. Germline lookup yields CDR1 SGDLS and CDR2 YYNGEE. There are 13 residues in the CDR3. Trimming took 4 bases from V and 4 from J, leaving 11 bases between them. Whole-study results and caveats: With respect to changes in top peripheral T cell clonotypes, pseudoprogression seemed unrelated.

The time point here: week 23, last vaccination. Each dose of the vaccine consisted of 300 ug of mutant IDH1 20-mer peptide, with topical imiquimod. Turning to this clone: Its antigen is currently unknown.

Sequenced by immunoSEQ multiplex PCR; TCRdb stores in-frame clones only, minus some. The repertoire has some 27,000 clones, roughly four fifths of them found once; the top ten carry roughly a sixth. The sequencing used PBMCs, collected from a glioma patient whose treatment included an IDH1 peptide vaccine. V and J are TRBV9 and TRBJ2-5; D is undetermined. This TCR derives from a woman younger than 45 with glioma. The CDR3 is CASSPRMGETQYF. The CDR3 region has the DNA TGTGCCAGCAGCCCTCGTATGGGAGAGACCCAGTACTTC.